This T cell receptor (beta chain) was identified in a study of shared clonotypes between healthy human individuals (dated by TCRdb to the early 2020s). Broadly, across the study: Three men and two women, aged 18 to 49 years, made up the cohort. For each donor, three plates each were used for CD4 naive and CD4 memory, two plates were used for CD8 naive, and one plate was used for CD8 memory. Blood TCR repertoires of roughly five healthy adults were deeply sequenced to estimate repertoire size and the extent of clonotype sharing between individuals. Different laboratories and diverse techniques were used to prepare libraries and sequence TCR repertoires, to increase sequencing depth and limit assay-specific biases. Each donor's leukapheresis produced roughly between roughly 0.85 and 9 billion PBMCs.

The donors were healthy, HIV-negative adults who had no recently reported acute infections or vaccinations. Every donor was a Caucasian adult living in Nashville, Tennessee, USA. CD4+ T cells were enriched by magnetic negative selection, after which naive cells were positively selected on CD45RA and the negative fraction was taken as the memory subset. Blood was obtained by leukapheresis, after which PBMCs were separated by Ficoll-Histopaque density gradient centrifugation and cryopreserved in liquid nitrogen vapor phase. Purity and quantity of every magnetically sorted T cell population were checked by analytical flow cytometry. Genomic DNA was isolated from every sorted fraction and measured by UV absorbance on a Nanodrop 2000c. With respect to this clone: Its antigen is unknown. The input lacks base qualities; no much larger clone sits a single base away.

The paper as a whole reports these results and caveats: Compared with non-shared clonotypes, clonotypes shared by all four sorted-subset donors had higher generation probabilities. Sampling was restricted to blood, and TCR repertoires in tissue are likely to differ from TCR repertoires in blood. Naive subsets generally had larger estimated clonotype richness than memory subsets did. Pairwise subsampling led to the expectation that sequencing depth would affect the degree of clonotype sharing among donors. Because the study included only a small number of donors, the genetic and exposure-history diversity represented was limited. Even with the large sequencing depth, rarefaction of the sorted-subset datasets indicated that sequencing was incomplete. Across a handful of donors, roughly 5.4% of naive CD4, around 3.3% of naive CD8, roughly 2.3% of memory CD4, and 0.4% of memory CD8 clonotypes were shared.

Trimming takes 4 bases off V and 3 bases off J; junction bases not matched to a gene: 11. The CDR3 starts with the cysteine, ends with the phenylalanine, and has 17 residues. Only the CDR3 portion is preserved as DNA: 51 bases, with reading frame beginning at the first base. CDR1 and CDR2 were assigned from the germline V gene as MDHEN and SYDVKM. Using the deep immunoSEQ assay, TCR CDR3 regions were amplified from genomic DNA by multiplex PCR. For each cell subset, the extracted genomic DNA was distributed evenly across all wells of several immunoSEQ 96-well plates, and each plate served as one replicate. For sorted subsets, around 200 ng genomic DNA, equal to 30,000 or so T cell genomes, was loaded into each replicate PCR. Purified libraries were measured with a Qubit 3.0 fluorometer, size-checked on a Bioanalyzer 2100, and measured again with the KAPA Library Quantification kit. Each immunoSEQ 96-well plate was sequenced on its own single-read 150-cycle Illumina NextSeq 550 flow cell. The authors' analysis ran thus. Because the immunoSEQ output included only junctional sequences and no quality scores, the filtering could not be the same as the filtering used for full-length reads. Sequences were annotated with PyIR, a Python wrapper for IgBLAST v1.9, and V/J genes and CDR3 were assigned using IMGT germline references. Reads were filtered out if the reads had weak V/J assignments (E-value above 1e-6), no CDR3, stop codons, out-of-frame junctions, or ambiguous translated residues. A V3J clonotype was defined by an identical inferred V gene, J gene, and CDR3 amino acid sequence. Percentage overlap between repertoires was calculated by dividing the number of shared unique clonotypes by the size of the smaller repertoire. RTK rarefaction, the Chao1 estimator, and Recon v2.1 estimates of unobserved clonotypes were used to assess repertoire richness. Generation probabilities were computed with OLGA for all TCRbeta clonotypes obtained by the gDNA method from several donors. The immuneACCESS repertoire file appears here via TCRdb, limited to in-frame rearrangements. These files lack a portion of the clones; in checked studies, under half of the deficit traces to unresolved V genes, and the cause of the others is not known. The V and J calls and clone size are taken from that table; D and trimming were inferred from the DNA. The sample table holds approximately 720,000 clones, of which about three quarters were seen once. Jointly, the top ten make up approximately 1.8% of the sample.

Sequencing was carried out using memory CD4+ T cells sorted from blood. Reading the label with the study, this specimen's cell subset or site is: CD45RA-negative fraction. The receptor chain draws on TRBV28 and TRBJ2-2, and 7 bases in between align with TRBD2. The TCR originated in a woman aged 30 to 39 in good health. The CDR3 protein sequence reads: CASSSSSIRGDTGELFF. The sequenced DNA is TGTGCCAGCAGTTCTTCTAGCATTCGGGGGGACACCGGGGAGCTGTTTTTT. The reference TRBV28 and TRBJ2-2 proteins fill in what lies around the CDR3, so the full variable domain reads DVKVTQSSRYLVKRTGEKVFLECVQDMDHENMFWYRQDPGLGLRLIYFSYDVKMKEKGDIPEGYSVSREKKERFSLILESASTNQTSMYLCASSSSSIRGDTGELFFGEGSRLTVL.